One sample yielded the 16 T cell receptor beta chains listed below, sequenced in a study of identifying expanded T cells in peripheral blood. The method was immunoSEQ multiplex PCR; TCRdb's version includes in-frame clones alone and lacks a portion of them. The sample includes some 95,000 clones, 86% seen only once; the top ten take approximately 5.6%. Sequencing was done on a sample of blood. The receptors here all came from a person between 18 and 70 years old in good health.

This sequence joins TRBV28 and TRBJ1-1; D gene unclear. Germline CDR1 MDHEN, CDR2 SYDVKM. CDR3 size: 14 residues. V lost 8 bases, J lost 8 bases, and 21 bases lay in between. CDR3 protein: CASGLSWVSTEAFF. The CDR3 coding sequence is TGTGCCAGCGGACTTTCTTGGGTCTCCACAGAAGCTTTCTTT.

The CDR3 nucleotides read TGCGCCAGCAGCTTGGATCCAGGATTACGCACAGATACGCAGTATTTT. Its protein product is CASSLDPGLRTDTQYF. The chain recombines TRBV5-1 with TRBJ2-3; D uncertain. Germline V lookup: CDR1 SGHRS, CDR2 YFSETQ. Between the trimmed V and J ends, which lost 0 bases and 1 base, there was a span of 12 bases. The CDR3 spans 16 residues. The full variable domain, in which reference TRBV5-1 and TRBJ2-3 provide the parts outside the CDR3, is KAGVTQTPRYLIKTRGQQVTLSCSPISGHRSVSWYQQTPGQGLQFLFEYFSETQRNKGNFPGRFSGRQFSNSRSEMNVSTLELGDSALYLCASSLDPGLRTDTQYFGPGTRLTVL.

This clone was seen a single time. The CDR3 DNA reads as TGTGCCAGCAGCTTAAGGGCCCCGAACACTGAAGCTTTCTTT. This codes for CASSLRAPNTEAFF. The gene calls are TRBV14 and TRBJ1-1; no firm D call. Germline V CDR1 and CDR2: SGHDN, FVKESK. The CDR3 loop spans 14 amino acids. The V end was cut by 5 bases, the J end by 1 base, with 11 bases between.

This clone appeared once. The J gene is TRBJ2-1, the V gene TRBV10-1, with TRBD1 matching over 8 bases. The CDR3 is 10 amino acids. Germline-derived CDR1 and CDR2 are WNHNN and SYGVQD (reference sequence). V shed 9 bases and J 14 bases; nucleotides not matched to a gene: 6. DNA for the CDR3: TGCGCCAGTCGGGACAGGAGGGAGTTCTTC. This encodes CASRDRREFF.

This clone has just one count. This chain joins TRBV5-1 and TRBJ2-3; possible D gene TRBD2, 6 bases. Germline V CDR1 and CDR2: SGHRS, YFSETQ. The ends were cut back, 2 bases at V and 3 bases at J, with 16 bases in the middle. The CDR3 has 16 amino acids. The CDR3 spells CASSFSPPGLTDTQYF. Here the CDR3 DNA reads TGCGCCAGCAGCTTCAGCCCTCCAGGACTAACAGATACGCAGTATTTT.

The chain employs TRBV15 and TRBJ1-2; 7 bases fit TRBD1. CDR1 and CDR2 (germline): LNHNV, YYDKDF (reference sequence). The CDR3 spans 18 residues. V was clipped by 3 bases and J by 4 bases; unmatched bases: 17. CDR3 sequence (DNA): TGTGCCACCAGCAGGGACTCGACCGTCACCGGGACAGCCTATGGCTACACCTTC. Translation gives CATSRDSTVTGTAYGYTF.

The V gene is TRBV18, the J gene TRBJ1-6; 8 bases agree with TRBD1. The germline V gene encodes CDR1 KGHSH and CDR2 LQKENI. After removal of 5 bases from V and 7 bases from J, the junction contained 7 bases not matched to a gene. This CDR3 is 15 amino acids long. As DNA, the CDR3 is TGTGCCAGCTCAGATACCTGGACAGGGAATTCACCCCTCCACTTT. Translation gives CASSDTWTGNSPLHF.

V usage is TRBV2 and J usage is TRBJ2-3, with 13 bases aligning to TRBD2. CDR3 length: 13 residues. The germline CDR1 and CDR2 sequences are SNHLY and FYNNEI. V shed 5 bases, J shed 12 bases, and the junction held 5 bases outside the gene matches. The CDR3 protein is CASSPRLAGGQYF. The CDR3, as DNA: TGTGCCAGCAGTCCACGACTAGCGGGGGGCCAGTATTTT.

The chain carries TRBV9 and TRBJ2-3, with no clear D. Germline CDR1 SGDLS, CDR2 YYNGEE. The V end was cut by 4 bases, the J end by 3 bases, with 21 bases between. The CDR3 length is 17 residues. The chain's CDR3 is CASSLDSGYGKTDTQYF. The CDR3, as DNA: TGTGCCAGCAGCCTCGATTCAGGATATGGGAAGACAGATACGCAGTATTTT.

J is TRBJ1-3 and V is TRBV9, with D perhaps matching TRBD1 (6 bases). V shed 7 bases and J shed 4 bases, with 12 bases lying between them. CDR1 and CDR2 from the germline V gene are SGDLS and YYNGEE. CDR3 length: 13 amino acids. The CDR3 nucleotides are TGTGCCAGCTGGGGGGGCGGCGGAAACACCATATATTTT. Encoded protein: CASWGGGGNTIYF.

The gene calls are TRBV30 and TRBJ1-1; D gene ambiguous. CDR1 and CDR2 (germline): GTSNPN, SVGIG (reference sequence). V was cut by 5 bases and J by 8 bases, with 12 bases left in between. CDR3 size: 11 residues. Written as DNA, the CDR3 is TGTGCCTGGTCAGTGTTGTTGGAAGCTTTCTTT. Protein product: CAWSVLLEAFF.

The CDR3 DNA follows: TGTGCTAGTGGTTTGTTAGGAGAGCCTAACTATGGCTACACCTTC. Protein product: CASGLLGEPNYGYTF. The chain recombines TRBV12-5 with TRBJ1-2, with D hard to call. CDR3 length: 15 amino acids. Trimming removed 2 bases from V and 0 bases from J, with 10 bases in between. CDR1 is LGHNT and CDR2 is FRNRAP in the germline V gene.

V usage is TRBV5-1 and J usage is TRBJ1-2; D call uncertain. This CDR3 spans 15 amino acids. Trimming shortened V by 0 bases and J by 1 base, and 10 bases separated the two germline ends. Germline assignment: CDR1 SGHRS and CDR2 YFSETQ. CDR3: CASSLGPQVNYGYTF. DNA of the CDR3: TGCGCCAGCAGCTTGGGACCCCAGGTTAACTATGGCTACACCTTC.

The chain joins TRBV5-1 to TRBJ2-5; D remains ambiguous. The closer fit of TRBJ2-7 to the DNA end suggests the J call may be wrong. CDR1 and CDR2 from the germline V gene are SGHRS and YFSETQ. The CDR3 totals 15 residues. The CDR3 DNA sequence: TGCGCCAGCAGCCCATATCCCCCCATGGACTACGAGCAGTACTTC. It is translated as CASSPYPPMDYEQYF.

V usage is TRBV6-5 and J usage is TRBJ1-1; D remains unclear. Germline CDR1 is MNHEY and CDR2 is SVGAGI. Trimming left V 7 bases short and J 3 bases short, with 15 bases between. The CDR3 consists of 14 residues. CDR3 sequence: CASTQRRSYTEAFF. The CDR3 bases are TGTGCCAGCACCCAAAGACGCAGCTACACTGAAGCTTTCTTT.

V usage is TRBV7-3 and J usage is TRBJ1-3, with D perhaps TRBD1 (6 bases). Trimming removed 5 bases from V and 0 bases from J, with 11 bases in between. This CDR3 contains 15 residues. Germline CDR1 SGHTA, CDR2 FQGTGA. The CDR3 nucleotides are TGTGCCAGCAGCCCGGGACACTCCTCTGGAAACACCATATATTTT. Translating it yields CASSPGHSSGNTIYF.